This section outlines one T cell receptor (beta chain) sequence together with its context. The V gene lost 6 bases and the J gene lost 5 bases, with 3 bases spanning the gap. CDR1 is SGHRS, CDR2 YFSETQ, per germline. This CDR3 spans 10 amino acids. This sample was taken from a study of shared clonotypes between healthy human individuals. This table comes from immunoSEQ multiplex PCR, and its TCRdb copy is limited to in-frame clones, with some not included. This sample has millions of clones, with 95% found just once. What was sequenced was naive CD4+ T cells sorted from blood. Subset in this sample: CD45RA+ positively selected. This chain uses TRBV5-1 with TRBJ2-1; D gene uncertain. This clonotype originated in a man younger than 30 in good health. The CDR3, as DNA: TGCGCCAGCACCGACAATGAGCAGTTCTTC. Translating it yields CASTDNEQFF.